This T cell receptor (beta chain) emerged from a study of T cells after yellow fever vaccination. This clonotype has more than one count but fewer than ten. TCRdb re-called the 5' RACE reads with MiXCR, one entry per CDR3 protein. In the table there are some 670,000 distinct CDR3 sequences, around 12% of which are singletons. V gave up 3 bases and J gave up 4 bases; unmatched junction bases: 7. Germline lookup yields CDR1 SGHDT and CDR2 YYEEEE. There are 15 residues in the CDR3. The chain joins TRBV5-6 to TRBJ2-1; TRBD2 matches at 7 bases. The TCR sequence derives from a man aged 30-40 years who received the YFV17D yellow fever vaccine. The specimen comprised PBMCs, sampled on the day of the yellow fever booster vaccination. Here the CDR3 reads CASSWSGILYNEQFF. CDR3 coding DNA: TGTGCCAGCAGCTGGAGCGGGATTTTATACAATGAGCAGTTCTTC.